The next 10 T cell receptor beta chains were all read from a single sample in a study of blood T cell repertoires in COVID-19. TCRdb keeps only in-frame clones here, not all; method: immunoSEQ multiplex PCR. Of a few hundred thousand clones in the sample, roughly 84% are singletons; the top ten hold roughly 1.4%. The sample comprised PBMCs or T cells enriched from blood (not recorded which). The receptors here all came from a woman between 18 and 29 years old who had been exposed to COVID-19.

This chain joins TRBV7-9 and TRBJ2-7; TRBD1 matches at 8 bases. V gave up 4 bases and J gave up 6 bases; unmatched junction bases: 11. This CDR3 spans 15 amino acids. Germline V gene sequence: CDR1 SEHNR, CDR2 FQNEAQ (reference sequence). This chain's CDR3 is CASSSAQGGPREQYF. Here the CDR3 DNA reads TGTGCCAGCAGCTCAGCACAGGGGGGCCCTCGCGAGCAGTACTTC.

The gene calls are TRBV10-1 and TRBJ2-5, with 8 bases lining up with TRBD2. V dropped 3 bases and J dropped 5; count of bases not matched to a gene: 11. This CDR3 has 16 amino acids. Germline lookup yields CDR1 WNHNN and CDR2 SYGVQD (reference sequence). The CDR3 coding sequence is TGCGCCAGCAGTGAAGGTCAGGGGTCTAGCGGGGAGACCCAGTACTTC. Protein: CASSEGQGSSGETQYF.

The chain has TRBV3-1 (or the pseudogene TRBV3-2) and TRBJ1-2; unclear D gene. The length of the CDR3 is 15 residues. The ends were cut back, 0 bases at V and 4 bases at J, with 12 bases in the middle. The germline V gene encodes CDR1 LGHDT and CDR2 YNNKEL (reference sequence). CDR3 protein: CASSQDDEGLYGYTF. The CDR3 bases are TGTGCCAGCAGCCAAGATGATGAGGGTCTCTATGGCTACACCTTC.

J is TRBJ2-7 and V is TRBV5-4; D might be TRBD2 (6 bases). Germline V CDR1 and CDR2: SGHNT, YYREEE (reference sequence). Trimming left V 3 bases short and J 2 bases short, with 18 bases between. The CDR3 length is 16 residues. Written as DNA, the CDR3 is TGTGCCAGCAGCTCCCGATTTGCGGGGCTCACCTACGAGCAGTACTTC. Translation: CASSSRFAGLTYEQYF.

The J gene is TRBJ1-2, the V gene TRBV18; D call uncertain. Trimming removed 3 bases at V and 3 bases at J, with 11 bases between. CDR3 size: 14 residues. Germline V lookup: CDR1 KGHSH, CDR2 LQKENI. This chain's CDR3 is CASSPREAHYGYTF. In DNA form, the CDR3 reads TGTGCCAGCTCACCCCGGGAAGCACACTATGGCTACACCTTC.

The J gene is TRBJ1-1, the V gene TRBV10-3, with D perhaps TRBD1 (5 bases). CDR3 length: 13 amino acids. The germline V gene has CDR1 ENHRY and CDR2 SYGVKD. V lost 5 bases to trimming and J lost 1 base, with 8 bases between them. CDR3 bases: TGTGCCATCAGTTGGGACTCGAACACTGAAGCTTTCTTT. Translating it yields CAISWDSNTEAFF.

This chain uses TRBV11-2 with TRBJ1-4; D is unresolved. This CDR3 has 12 amino acids. Germline V CDR1 and CDR2: SGHAT, FQNNGV. The V end was cut by 7 bases, the J end by 14 bases, with 17 bases between. The DNA of the CDR3 is TGTGCCAGCATGGGTTCCTCGGGAGTTCTGTTTTTT. Protein: CASMGSSGVLFF.

Here the CDR3 DNA reads TGCGCCAGCAGCCAAGGGGGAGGGCAGCCCCAGCATTTT. It specifies CASSQGGGQPQHF. This sequence joins TRBV4-1 and TRBJ1-5; D is ambiguous. This CDR3 has 13 amino acids. Germline V lookup: CDR1 MGHRA, CDR2 YSYEKL. V was pared by 1 base and J by 7 bases, with 8 bases between.

This chain links TRBV2 with TRBJ1-1, with D possibly TRBD1 on 5 matching bases. V lost 10 bases and J 1 base, leaving 13 bases between the germline ends. This CDR3 has 13 amino acids. In germline, CDR1 is SNHLY, CDR2 FYNNEI. In DNA form, the CDR3 reads TGTGCCACGACACTGGGGGGGAACACTGAAGCTTTCTTT. Its translation: CATTLGGNTEAFF.

The rearrangement links TRBV4-2 to TRBJ2-2; the D gene is possibly TRBD2 (7 bases). The CDR3 is 16 amino acids. V was cut by 4 bases and J by 4 bases, with 16 bases left in between. Germline lookup yields CDR1 LGHNA and CDR2 YNFKEQ. CDR3 in DNA: TGTGCCAGCAGCCCCCTTGGGGGGGGCGTCACCGGGGAGCTGTTTTTT. It encodes CASSPLGGGVTGELFF.